This record looks at one TCR beta chain sequence and its context. What this receptor recognizes is not known. The input lacks base qualities; no much larger clone sits a single base away. This sample was included in a study of blood T cell repertoires in COVID-19 (dated by TCRdb to 2020 to 2021). For the study in its entirety: Samples from collaborators originated in the United States, Italy and Spain and spanned both the acute and convalescent phases of COVID-19. The prospective study material was composed of cDNA or gDNA derived from T cells, B-cell-depleted T cells, or PBMCs. The dataset comprised deeply sampled blood TCRbeta repertoires from subjects exposed to, actively infected with, or recovered from COVID-19. A freely available public database, intended as a resource for researchers studying the immune response to SARS-CoV-2, is where the repertoires were released. The samples were drawn from two sources: the first 160 participants of the ongoing ImmuneRACE study, and approximately 1,300 subjects contributed by 6 global collaborators. A de-identified subject ID, COVID-19 status, age in years and sex were almost always included in the sample metadata. Where available, HLA class I and class II types were taken from metadata supplied by the sample provider and were not determined by assay-based typing. The paper as a whole reports these results and caveats: The amount of clinical and demographic metadata varied by source and participant and was provided uncurated.

Each collaborating institution followed its own protocols to collect whole blood in K2EDTA tubes. Collaborator samples were shipped for TCRbeta analysis as frozen whole blood, isolated PBMCs, or DNA extracted from either sample type. TCRbeta CDR3 regions were amplified from genomic DNA by means of the immunoSEQ Assay, a bias-controlled multiplex PCR. The authors' pipeline ran thus. Nucleated cell counts per sample were estimated from amplification of reference gene primers within the assay. Sequence reads were collapsed and filtered to measure the absolute abundance of every unique TCRbeta CDR3 rearrangement. For each sample, productive Simpson clonality was calculated as the square root of Simpson's diversity index across productive rearrangements. TCRdb obtained this table from immuneACCESS and retained in-frame rearrangements with V and J assigned. These tables miss some clones; where compared with another copy, unresolved V genes account for less than half of the shortfall, and the remainder is unexplained. That table supplies the V and J calls and clone size; D and trimming were determined from the DNA. Present in this sample are roughly 63,000 clones, roughly 71% of which were seen just once. Together, the top ten hold 28% of the sample.

The source of this sequence is a woman of 80 years or more with acute or convalescent COVID-19. Input material: peripheral blood.

Here is the DNA: TGTGCCAGCAGTTTATCAAGCGGGAGGGCTAATGAGCAGTTCTTC. Its protein is CASSLSSGRANEQFF. This chain joins TRBV27 to TRBJ2-1, with 10 bases matching TRBD2. At the junction V is shortened by 0 bases and J by 7 bases; bases outside the gene matches: 3. The CDR3 holds 15 amino acids from the cysteine to the phenylalanine. The read is trimmed to its CDR3 DNA, 45 bases read in frame from base 1. For CDR1 and CDR2, the germline V gene (reference sequence) lists MNHEY and SMNVEV.